This T cell receptor beta chain originates from a study of cytomegalovirus exposure and HLA in healthy donors. Study findings and constraints: In vitro work confirmed that a few CMV-associated chains recognize CMV antigens. Sequencing likely produced, as an artifact, a cluster of highly shared sequence variants. A later analysis showed TCR association rates differing by HLA locus, peaking at DRB1 and lowest at HLA-C. Later analysis demonstrated an association between a missense DCLRE1C variant and TCR beta V- and J-gene trimming.

Vbeta (60) and Jbeta (13) primers were used in the PCR. Profiled with immunoSEQ multiplex PCR; TCRdb holds only in-frame clones, not every one. The repertoire consists of 170,000 or so clones, with just under 80% occurring once and the leading ten covering 1%. Turning to this clone: What it binds is not known.

Sequenced: PBMCs. The TCR sequence derives from a woman aged 45-59 years in good health and CMV-seropositive.

In DNA form, the CDR3 reads TGTGCCTACTTTTACCCGGGGGGAAAGCAGTTCTTC. This sequence encodes CAYFYPGGKQFF. The chain combines TRBV30 with TRBJ2-1; 7 bases line up with TRBD2. After removal of 7 bases from V and 11 bases from J, the junction contained 11 bases not matched to a gene. This CDR3 has 12 residues. CDR1 GTSNPN and CDR2 SVGIG come from the germline V gene (reference sequence).